This TCR beta chain stems from a study of human T cells and chemical hapten exposure. Across the whole study: Throughout the roughly 26-week study, diphenylcyclopropenone was applied weekly to the patients' scalps. Patch tests delivered 0.01% DPC to the upper back and were evaluated at 6 days.

The CDR3 is made up of 18 amino acids. V was trimmed by 2 bases and J by 3 bases, leaving 22 bases between them. The germline CDR1 and CDR2 sequences are LNHNV and YYDKDF (reference sequence). Stated time point: patch test 2, 6 weeks after DPC sensitization. As to treatment: therapeutic diphenylcyclopropenone sensitization with weekly scalp DPC. General study points: DPC sensitization produced no change in TCRs with frequency above 1 in 1000.

TCRdb re-analysed the RACE reads in MiXCR, keeping a single row per CDR3 protein. This repertoire shows 330,000 or so distinct CDR3 sequences, about 6.9% found once; its top ten account for about 5.4%. This clonotype was counted a few times. Its specificity is unknown. The material sequenced was whole blood, taken in connection with sensitization to the hapten diphenylcyclopropenone (DPC). J is TRBJ2-5 and V is TRBV15; possible D gene TRBD1, 5 bases. This clonotype was obtained from a woman aged 18-29 years with alopecia areata. Some clones in this sample may be carry-over from other donors' samples. The CDR3: CATSRKELQHLREETQYF. The DNA of the CDR3 is TGTGCCACCAGCAGAAAGGAACTACAACACCTCAGGGAAGAGACCCAGTACTTC.